Reported below is one TCR beta chain. This sample is drawn from a study of T cell changes during pregnancy in multiple sclerosis. Germline V gives CDR1 SGHTA, CDR2 FQGNSA. The CDR3 extends over 14 amino acids. The ends were cut back, 1 base at V and 10 bases at J, with 13 bases in the middle. Profiling relied on immunoSEQ multiplex PCR, and the TCRdb table lists in-frame clones only, not all of them. This sample has 35,000 to 45,000 clones, with around nine tenths found just once. This receptor was obtained from a female donor in good health, enrolled as a control in a pregnancy study. The sequenced sample was CD4+ T cells from peripheral blood mononuclear cells, obtained in the first trimester of pregnancy. The chain joins TRBV7-2 to TRBJ1-4; D is uncertain. CDR3 sequence reads: CASSLERSSGKLFF. For the CDR3, the DNA is TGTGCCAGCAGCTTAGAACGGTCGAGCGGAAAACTGTTTTTT.